A selection of T cell receptor beta chains follows, all from one sample in a study of technical replicates of blood from a handful of donors. Profiled with immunoSEQ multiplex PCR; TCRdb holds only in-frame clones, not every one. Seen here are just over 70,000 clones, approximately 96% observed once, and the top ten hold around 0.37%. The sample consisted of T cells isolated from PBMCs. All receptors come from a human donor in good health. CDR3s leave out the opening cysteine and the closing phenylalanine or tryptophan. Each record gives: V gene, J gene, CDR3 length, CDR3 protein.

>TRBV9|TRBJ1-4|14
ASSASGGVINEKLF
>TRBV5-1|TRBJ2-6|18
ASSLALMGLAESGANVLT
>TRBV27|TRBJ1-1|10
ASSPGGTEAF
>TRBV12-5|TRBJ2-7|13
ASGSGQGHTYEQY
>TRBV10-1|TRBJ2-2|13
ASSESRGLTGELF
>TRBV4-1|TRBJ2-3|16
ASSRVDRLAGTADTQY
>TRBV12-5|TRBJ2-1|15
ASGLYSPLFSYNEQF
>TRBV7-9|TRBJ1-2|13
ASSRPGLKNYGYT
>TRBV7-9|TRBJ2-1|14
ASSWDILSSYNEQF
>TRBV20-1|TRBJ2-7|9
SAPTGYEQY
>TRBV7-9|TRBJ2-2|13
ASRTGTGGPGELF
>TRBV27|TRBJ1-1|11
ASSLSLNTEAF
>TRBV28|TRBJ1-1|13
ASSLNRHPNGEAF
>TRBV10-3|TRBJ2-7|13
AISSKAEGGHEQY
>TRBV4-1|TRBJ2-7|15
ASSQDNSGGSSYEQY
>TRBV11-3|TRBJ2-7|17
ASSFELIPSPTTTYEQY
>TRBV13|TRBJ2-7|14
ASSSAIWGLSNEQY
>TRBV5-1|TRBJ1-5|12
ASSFGGQNQPQH
>TRBV7-2|TRBJ2-1|15
ASSRKRTSGSYNEQF
>TRBV13|TRBJ1-1|13
ASSLGRNRETEAF
>TRBV7-9|TRBJ2-7|12
ASSLARAVHEQY
>TRBV7-8|TRBJ2-7|13
ASSLAHRGGDEQY
>TRBV9|TRBJ1-4|13
ASSPPTEDNEKLF
>TRBV7-9|TRBJ2-7|14
ASSLVSAEGPYEQY
>TRBV25-1|TRBJ1-5|12
ASSGTAESQPQH
>TRBV29-1|TRBJ1-3|12
SVGQGLPGNTIY
>TRBV7-9|TRBJ2-7|10
ASSNRGYEQY
>TRBV19|TRBJ1-5|15
ASSRGFSTSGNQPQH
>TRBV7-3|TRBJ2-3|13
ASSLSSLGADTQY